This T cell receptor (beta chain) is drawn from a study of vaccination and CD4 T cells after COVID-19. Overall study context: Convalescent donors were composed of six males and four females, of whom two were Hispanic.

The treatment is: approximately 11-day PBMC culture with coronavirus spike peptide pools or control peptides (ViraFEST assay). ViraFEST enlarged antigen-specific T cell populations with peptide pools and afterwards sequenced TCRs. Prior SARS-CoV-2 infection was excluded in healthy vaccine recipients by negative nucleocapsid antibodies before and after vaccination. The V gene lost 0 bases and the J gene lost 5 bases, with 15 bases spanning the gap. This CDR3 has 16 residues. Germline CDR1 SGHRS, CDR2 YFSETQ. This clonotype has a single count. Its specificity is not known. An Oncomine TCR Beta short-read assay was used to sequence the DNA from cultured CD4+ T cells. TCRdb recomputed calls from the PCR reads with MiXCR, one row per CDR3 protein. Of about 19,000 distinct CDR3 sequences detected, about 80% appear once; the ten largest clones hold about a sixth.

The sample was CD4+ T cells from blood, cultured in vitro, taken after SARS-CoV-2 vaccination. The J gene is TRBJ2-1, the V gene TRBV5-1, with D uncertain. This TCR was recovered from a human donor who received a COVID-19 vaccine. The CDR3 loop is CASSLAQTRRNNEQFF. The CDR3 DNA follows: TGCGCCAGCAGCTTGGCCCAGACTCGACGAAACAATGAGCAGTTCTTC. The complete variable domain, with remaining parts taken from reference TRBV5-1 and TRBJ2-1, reads KAGVTQTPRYLIKTRGQQVTLSCSPISGHRSVSWYQQTPGQGLQFLFEYFSETQRNKGNFPGRFSGRQFSNSRSEMNVSTLELGDSALYLCASSLAQTRRNNEQFFGPGTRLTVL.